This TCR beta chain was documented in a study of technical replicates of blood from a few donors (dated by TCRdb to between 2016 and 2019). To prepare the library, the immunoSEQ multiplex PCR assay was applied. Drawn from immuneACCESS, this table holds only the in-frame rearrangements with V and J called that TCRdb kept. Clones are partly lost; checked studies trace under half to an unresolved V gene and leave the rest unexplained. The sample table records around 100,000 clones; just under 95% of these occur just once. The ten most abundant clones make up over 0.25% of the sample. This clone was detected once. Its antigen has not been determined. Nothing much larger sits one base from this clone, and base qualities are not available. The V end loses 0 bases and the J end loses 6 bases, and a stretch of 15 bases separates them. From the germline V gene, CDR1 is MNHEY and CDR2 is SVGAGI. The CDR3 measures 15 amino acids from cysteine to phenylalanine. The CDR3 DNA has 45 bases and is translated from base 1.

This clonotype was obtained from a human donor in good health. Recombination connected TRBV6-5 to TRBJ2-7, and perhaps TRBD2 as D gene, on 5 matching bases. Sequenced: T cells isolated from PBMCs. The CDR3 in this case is CASSYSRGRFSEQYF. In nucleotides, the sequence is TGTGCCAGCAGTTACTCGAGAGGGAGATTCTCCGAGCAGTACTTC.